This T cell receptor (beta chain) was sequenced for a study of shared clonotypes between healthy human individuals. Nashville, Tennessee was home to all donors, each a Caucasian adult. The table came from immunoSEQ multiplex PCR; TCRdb's copy has only in-frame clones and leaves some out. The data hold 2 million to 2.5 million clones, with approximately 93% observed a single time. On this clone: Its antigen remains unidentified.

Whole-study findings and limits: Owing to a small donor count, the genetic and exposure-history diversity represented was limited. Naive CD4 clonotype sharing across a handful of donors was about 5.3%.

V dropped 1 base and J dropped 6 bases, with 13 bases sitting between them. CDR3 length: 15 residues. Germline CDR1 and CDR2: SGHAT and FQNNGV. This clonotype was obtained from a young man in good health. Some clones in this sample may be carry-over from other donors' samples. The chain links TRBV11-2 to TRBJ2-1; tentatively, D is TRBD2 (6 bases). The sample consisted of naive CD4+ T cells from PBMCs. The subset here: CD45RA+ positively selected. The CDR3 spells CASSLGRAGFNEQFF. DNA for the CDR3: TGTGCCAGCAGCTTAGGGAGGGCCGGGTTCAATGAGCAGTTCTTC.